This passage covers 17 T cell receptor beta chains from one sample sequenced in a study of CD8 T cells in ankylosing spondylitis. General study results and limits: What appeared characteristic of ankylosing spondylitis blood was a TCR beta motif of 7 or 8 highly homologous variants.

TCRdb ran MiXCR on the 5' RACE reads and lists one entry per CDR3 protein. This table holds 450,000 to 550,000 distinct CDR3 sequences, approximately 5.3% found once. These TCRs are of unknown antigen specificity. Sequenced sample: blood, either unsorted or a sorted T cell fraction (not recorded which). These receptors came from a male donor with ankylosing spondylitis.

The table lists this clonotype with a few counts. The CDR3 here is CSARDRLRGNQPQHF. The CDR3 nucleotides read TGCAGTGCTAGAGATCGCCTACGGGGCAATCAGCCCCAGCATTTT. The chain is built from TRBV20-1 and TRBJ1-5; no clear D gene. The CDR3 sequence is 15 residues long. CDR1 and CDR2 from the germline V gene are DFQATT and SNEGSKA (reference sequence). V was clipped by 0 bases and J by 2 bases, with 11 bases between them.

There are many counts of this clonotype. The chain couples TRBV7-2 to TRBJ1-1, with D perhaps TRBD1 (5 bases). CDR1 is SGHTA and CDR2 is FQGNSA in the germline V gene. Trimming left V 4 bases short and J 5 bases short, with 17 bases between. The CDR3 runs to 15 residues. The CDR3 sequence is CASSYYRMEKTEAFF. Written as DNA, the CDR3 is TGTGCCAGCAGCTATTACAGGATGGAGAAGACTGAAGCTTTCTTT.

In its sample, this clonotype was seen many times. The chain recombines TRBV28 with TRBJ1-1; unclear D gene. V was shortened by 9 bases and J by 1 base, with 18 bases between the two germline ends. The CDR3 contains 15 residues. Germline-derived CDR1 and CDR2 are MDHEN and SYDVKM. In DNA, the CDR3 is TGTGCCAGTCCGGCGGATGGAGGTGGGAACACTGAAGCTTTCTTT. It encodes CASPADGGGNTEAFF.

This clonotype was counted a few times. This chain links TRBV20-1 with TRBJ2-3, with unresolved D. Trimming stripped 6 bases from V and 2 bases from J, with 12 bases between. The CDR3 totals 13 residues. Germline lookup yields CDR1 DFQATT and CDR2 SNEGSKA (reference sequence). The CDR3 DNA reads TGCAGTGCAGACCGGCCCCCCACAGATACGCAGTATTTT. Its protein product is CSADRPPTDTQYF.

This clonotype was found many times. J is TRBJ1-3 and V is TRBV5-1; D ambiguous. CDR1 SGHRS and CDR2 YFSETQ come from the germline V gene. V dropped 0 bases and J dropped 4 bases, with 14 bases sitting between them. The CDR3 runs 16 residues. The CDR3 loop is CASSLVNLASGNTIYF. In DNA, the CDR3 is TGCGCCAGCAGCTTGGTCAACTTGGCATCCGGAAACACCATATATTTT.

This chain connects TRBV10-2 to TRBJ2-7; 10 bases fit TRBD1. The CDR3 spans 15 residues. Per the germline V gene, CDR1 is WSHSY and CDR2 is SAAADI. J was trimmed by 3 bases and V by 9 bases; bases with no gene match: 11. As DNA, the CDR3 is TGCGCCAGTTCAGGGACAGGGGATTGGAACTACGAGCAGTACTTC. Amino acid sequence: CASSGTGDWNYEQYF.

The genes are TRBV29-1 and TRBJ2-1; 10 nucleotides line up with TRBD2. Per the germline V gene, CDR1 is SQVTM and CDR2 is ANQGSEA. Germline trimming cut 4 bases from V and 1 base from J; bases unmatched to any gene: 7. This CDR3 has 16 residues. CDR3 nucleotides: TGCAGCGTTGGGGGAGCGGGGGGGTCGTCCTACAATGAGCAGTTCTTC. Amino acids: CSVGGAGGSSYNEQFF.

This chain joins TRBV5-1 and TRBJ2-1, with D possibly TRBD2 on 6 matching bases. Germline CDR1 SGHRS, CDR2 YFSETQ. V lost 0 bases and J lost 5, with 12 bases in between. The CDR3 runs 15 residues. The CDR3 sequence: CASSLGGTIDNEQFF. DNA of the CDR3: TGCGCCAGCAGCTTGGGCGGGACGATAGACAATGAGCAGTTCTTC.

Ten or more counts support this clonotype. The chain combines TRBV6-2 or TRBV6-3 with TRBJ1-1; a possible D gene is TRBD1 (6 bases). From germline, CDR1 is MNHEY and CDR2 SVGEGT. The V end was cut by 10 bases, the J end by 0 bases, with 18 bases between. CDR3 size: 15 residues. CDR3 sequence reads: CATQKGTRLNTEAFF. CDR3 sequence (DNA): TGTGCCACCCAAAAGGGGACAAGATTGAACACTGAAGCTTTCTTT.

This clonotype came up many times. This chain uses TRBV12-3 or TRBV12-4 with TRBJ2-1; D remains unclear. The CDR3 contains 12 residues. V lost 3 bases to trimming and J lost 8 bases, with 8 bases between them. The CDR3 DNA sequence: TGTGCCAGCAGTTTTTCGGTGCATGAGCAGTTCTTC. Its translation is CASSFSVHEQFF.

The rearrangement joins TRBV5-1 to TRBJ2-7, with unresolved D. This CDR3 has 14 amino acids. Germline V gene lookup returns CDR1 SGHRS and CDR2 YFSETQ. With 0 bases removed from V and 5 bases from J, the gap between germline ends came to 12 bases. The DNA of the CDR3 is TGCGCCAGCAGCTTGGGGACGGTTACAGACGAGCAGTACTTC. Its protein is CASSLGTVTDEQYF.

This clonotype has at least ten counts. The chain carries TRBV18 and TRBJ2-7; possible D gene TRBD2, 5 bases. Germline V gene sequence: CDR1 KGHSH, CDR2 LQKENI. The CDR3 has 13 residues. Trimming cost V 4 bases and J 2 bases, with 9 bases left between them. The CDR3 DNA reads TGTGCCAGCTCACGGACTCCGACCTACGAGCAGTACTTC. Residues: CASSRTPTYEQYF.

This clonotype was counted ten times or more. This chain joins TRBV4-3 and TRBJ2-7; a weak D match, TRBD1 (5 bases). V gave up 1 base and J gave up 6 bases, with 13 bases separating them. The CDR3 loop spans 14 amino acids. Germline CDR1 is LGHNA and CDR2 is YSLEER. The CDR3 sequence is CASSQVIGQREQYF. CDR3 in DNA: TGCGCCAGCAGCCAAGTGATAGGACAACGCGAGCAGTACTTC.

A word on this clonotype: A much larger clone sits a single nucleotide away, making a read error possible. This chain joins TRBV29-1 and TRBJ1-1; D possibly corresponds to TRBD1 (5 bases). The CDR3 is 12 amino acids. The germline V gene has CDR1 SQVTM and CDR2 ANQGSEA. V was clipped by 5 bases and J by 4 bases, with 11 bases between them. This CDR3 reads CSVKYRSTEAFF. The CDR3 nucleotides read TGCAGCGTTAAATACAGGAGCACTGAAGCTTTCTTT.

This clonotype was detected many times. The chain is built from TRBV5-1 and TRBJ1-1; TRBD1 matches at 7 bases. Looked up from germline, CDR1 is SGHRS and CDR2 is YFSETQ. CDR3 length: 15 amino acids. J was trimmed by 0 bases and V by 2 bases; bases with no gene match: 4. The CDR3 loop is CASSLGTAMNTEAFF. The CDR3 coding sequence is TGCGCCAGCAGCTTAGGGACAGCTATGAACACTGAAGCTTTCTTT.

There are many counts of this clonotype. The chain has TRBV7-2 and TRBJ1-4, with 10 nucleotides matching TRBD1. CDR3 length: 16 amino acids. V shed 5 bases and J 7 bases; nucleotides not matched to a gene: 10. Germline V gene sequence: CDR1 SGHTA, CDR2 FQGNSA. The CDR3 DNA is TGTGCCAGCAGCCCGAGGATGGGACAGGGGTTTGAAAAACTGTTTTTT. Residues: CASSPRMGQGFEKLFF.

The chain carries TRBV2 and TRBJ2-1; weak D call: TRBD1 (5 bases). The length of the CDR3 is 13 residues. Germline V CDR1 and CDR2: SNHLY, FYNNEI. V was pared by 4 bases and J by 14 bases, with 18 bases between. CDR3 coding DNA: TGTGCCAGCAGTGGAGTAGGGCCCCAGGGAAAGTTCTTC. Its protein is CASSGVGPQGKFF.